This T cell receptor (beta chain) emerged from a study of T cell responses to AZD1222 COVID-19 vaccine. The study, taken as a whole, reports: Females made up more of the donors, who were largely white British, and clonal diversity may have come out too low. Compared with day 0, the breadth and depth of the Spike-specific TCR repertoire rose significantly after two doses of AZD1222. Spike regions recognized by vaccine-associated CD4 TCRs spanned the protein, led by 160-218 and 743-854.

TCRdb's table, derived via immunoSEQ multiplex PCR, lists solely in-frame clones and lacks some. The table lists approximately 74,000 clones, over 80% of them singletons. Of note for this clone: As yet, its antigen is unknown.

The CDR3 is made up of 13 amino acids. Germline lookup yields CDR1 MNHNS and CDR2 SASEGT. Between the trimmed V and J ends, which lost 2 bases and 10 bases, there was a span of 14 bases. Recipients boosted at about 4 weeks or about 12 weeks are pooled. This sample comprised peripheral blood, obtained 28 days after the second AZD1222 dose. The source is an adult who received the AZD1222 COVID-19 vaccine. This chain joins TRBV6-1 and TRBJ1-2, with a tentative D call TRBD1 (5 bases). The CDR3 is CASSELIQGDYTF. The CDR3 DNA follows: TGTGCCAGCAGTGAACTGATTCAGGGAGACTACACCTTC.